This T cell receptor (beta chain) was sequenced during a study of T cells in Graves' hyperthyroidism and ophthalmopathy (dated 2019 in TCRdb). As for the study more broadly: A discovery cohort of approximately 100 patients, about 44 with Graves' ophthalmopathy and roughly 59 with stable Graves' hyperthyroidism, was used to find distinguishing TCR V-J signatures. Prospective prediction of ophthalmopathy was tested in an independent validation cohort consisting of roughly 19 hyperthyroidism patients and approximately 16 patients who later progressed to ophthalmopathy. The 95 to 100 discovery patients were randomly split 7:3 into training and test sets. In roughly six Graves' hyperthyroidism patients, the study also compared T-cell repertoires from thyroid tissue with T-cell repertoires from blood. After sampling, hyperthyroidism patients received methimazole starting at 30 mg daily, and ophthalmopathy patients received high-dose intravenous methylprednisolone. The paper describes TCR Vbeta CDR3 sequencing of around 140 peripheral blood samples, made up of 43 ophthalmopathy patients, roughly 72 hyperthyroidism patients and around 17 progressor patients. General conclusions and limits of the study: Ophthalmopathy was separated from stable hyperthyroidism by a 13 V-J signature model, with around 90% sensitivity and about 81% specificity obtained in cross-validation and 80%/75% obtained in testing. No statistical method was used to fix the sample size in advance, and group allocation was not hidden from the investigators. Blood samples also contained most of the expanded thyroid clonotypes (frequency above 0.001), which suggests that blood repertoires may reflect thyroid immune responses. In validation, the model predicted progression to ophthalmopathy with over 60% sensitivity and 72% to 85% specificity, a median of around 6.6 months before onset.

From the cysteine up to the phenylalanine, the CDR3 has a length of 14 residues. The retained sequence is limited to the CDR3, 42 bases, with the frame set at the first base. V is trimmed back by 4 bases and J by 5 bases, and the junction contains 7 bases that no gene match accounts for. TCR beta CDR3 regions were amplified from RNA transcripts. A first-round RT-PCR of the TCR CDR3 used the HTBI primer set with the Qiagen OneStep RT-PCR kit. The libraries were constructed in a second round of multiplex PCR and then size-selected and purified. The libraries were sequenced on an Illumina HiSeq2000 using paired-end 100 bp reads. The original pipeline was this. SOAPnuke was used to process the raw data, throwing out any read that contained adapters or uncalled bases, had a mean Phred below 15, or lacked an exact constant-primer or identifier match. High-quality paired reads were merged with COPE v1.2.5, and unique nucleotide sequences were defined as clonotypes. Clonotypes were aligned to IMGT TRBV, TRBD and TRBJ reference segments using MiTCR v1.1. Analysis was restricted to V-J combinations with a frequency above 0.0001, which covered about 99% of repertoires. The TCS score was defined as the ratio of F50 (clonal expansion) to E x V (chaos), calculated using BLOSUM62-based TCRdist between CDR3 peptides within each V-J. Welch's t-statistics and random forest reduced 450 to 600 V-J features to about 13, which were used in a naive Bayes classifier (R e1071). The Morisita-Horn index was used to measure how similar the thyroid and blood repertoires were. The public reads were run again by TCRdb, first through fastp at Q25 and then through MiXCR, and only productive beta chains were kept. Every distinct CDR3 protein forms one entry, paired with its most common genes and DNA. Clone size and V and J calls follow TCRdb, not the original study. For this sample there are around 580,000 distinct CDR3 sequences; roughly 46% appear just once. The leading ten clones occupy more than 7.5% of the sample.

This clonotype was counted at least ten times. Its specific antigen is unknown. Qualities for individual bases were not recorded, and no much larger clone is one base off. Stable Graves' hyperthyroidism was defined as no progression to ophthalmopathy during 18 months of follow-up. Hyperthyroidism patients were newly diagnosed, had a disease duration of under 2 months, and were aged 18 to 65 years. Any patient with an uncontrolled infection, another autoimmune disease, pregnancy or lactation was excluded. Diagnoses were established on the basis of clinical symptoms, serum thyroxine and TRAb, thyroid ultrasound, and orbital computed tomography. Total RNA was extracted with Trizol reagent, and quality was checked on an Agilent 2100 Bioanalyzer.

The rearranged segments are TRBV12-3 or TRBV12-4 and TRBJ1-1, with 7 central nucleotides matching TRBD1. The receptor's source is a woman younger than 35 with Graves' hyperthyroidism. Sample: peripheral blood or thyroid tissue (not recorded which). The nucleotide sequence is given as TGTGCCAGCAGTTACGAGGGGGCGAGAACTGAAGCTTTCTTT. It encodes CASSYEGARTEAFF.